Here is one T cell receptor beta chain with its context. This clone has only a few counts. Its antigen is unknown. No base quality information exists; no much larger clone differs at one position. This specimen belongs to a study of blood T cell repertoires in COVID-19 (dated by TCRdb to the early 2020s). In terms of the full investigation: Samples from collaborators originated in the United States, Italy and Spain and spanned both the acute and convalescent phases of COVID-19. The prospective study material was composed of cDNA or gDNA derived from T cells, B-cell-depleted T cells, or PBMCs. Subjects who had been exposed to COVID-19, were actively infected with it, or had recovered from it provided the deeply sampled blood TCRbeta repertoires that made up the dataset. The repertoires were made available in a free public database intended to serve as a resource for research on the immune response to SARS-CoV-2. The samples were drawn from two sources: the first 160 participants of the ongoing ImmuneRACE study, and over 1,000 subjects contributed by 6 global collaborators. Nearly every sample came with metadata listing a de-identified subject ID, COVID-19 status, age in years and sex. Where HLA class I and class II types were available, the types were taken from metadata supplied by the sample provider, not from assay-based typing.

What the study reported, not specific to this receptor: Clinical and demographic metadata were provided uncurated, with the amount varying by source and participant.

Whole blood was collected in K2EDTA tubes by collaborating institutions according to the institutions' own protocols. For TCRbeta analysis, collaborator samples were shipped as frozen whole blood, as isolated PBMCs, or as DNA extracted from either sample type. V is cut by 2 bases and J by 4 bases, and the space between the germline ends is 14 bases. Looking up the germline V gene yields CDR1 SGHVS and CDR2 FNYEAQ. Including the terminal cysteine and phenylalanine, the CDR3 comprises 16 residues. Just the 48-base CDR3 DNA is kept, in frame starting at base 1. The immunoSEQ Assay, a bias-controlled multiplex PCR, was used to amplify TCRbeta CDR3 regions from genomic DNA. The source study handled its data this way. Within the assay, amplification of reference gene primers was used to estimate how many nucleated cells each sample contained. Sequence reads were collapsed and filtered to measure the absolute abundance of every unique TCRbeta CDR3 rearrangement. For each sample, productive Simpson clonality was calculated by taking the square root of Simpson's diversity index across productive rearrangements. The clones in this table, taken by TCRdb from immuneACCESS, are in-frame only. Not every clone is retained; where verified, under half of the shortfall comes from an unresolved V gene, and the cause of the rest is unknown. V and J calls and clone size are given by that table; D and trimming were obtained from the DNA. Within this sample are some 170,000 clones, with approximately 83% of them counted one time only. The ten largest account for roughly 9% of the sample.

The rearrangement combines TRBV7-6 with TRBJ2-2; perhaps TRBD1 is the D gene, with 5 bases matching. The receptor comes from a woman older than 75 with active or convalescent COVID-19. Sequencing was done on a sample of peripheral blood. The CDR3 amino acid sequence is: CASSLLGQGITGELFF. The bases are TGTGCCAGCAGCTTACTCGGTCAGGGAATCACCGGGGAGCTGTTTTTT.